The 7 T cell receptor beta chains below come from one sample, sequenced in a study of CD8 T cells in Susac syndrome. The RNA, about 0.45 to 1 ug, was put through reverse transcription using random hexamers. TCRdb re-called the immunoSEQ multiplex PCR reads with MiXCR, one entry per CDR3 protein. The sample contains 150,000 to 200,000 distinct CDR3 sequences, approximately 94% of which appear only once. The sequenced sample was CD4+ T cells from PBMCs. The receptors shown here come from a human donor with multiple sclerosis.

This chain joins TRBV29-1 and TRBJ2-1, with D maybe TRBD2 (5 bases). The CDR3 spans 17 residues. Germline V gene sequence: CDR1 SQVTM, CDR2 ANQGSEA. Trimming cost V 1 base and J 6 bases, with 22 bases left between them. CDR3 in amino acids: CSVEGVKKRILPNEQFF. CDR3 bases: TGCAGCGTTGAAGGGGTAAAAAAGCGGATCTTACCCAATGAGCAGTTCTTC.

The chain has TRBV2 and TRBJ2-3; D is uncertain. Trimming removed 2 bases from V and 2 bases from J, with 11 bases in between. CDR3 size: 15 residues. The germline gives CDR1 SNHLY, CDR2 FYNNEI. The CDR3 sequence: CASSELGLPTDTQYF. The CDR3 region has the DNA TGTGCCAGCAGTGAATTAGGTCTCCCCACAGATACGCAGTATTTT.

This chain joins TRBV19 and TRBJ2-6, with D uncertain. The V gene's germline CDR1 is LNHDA and CDR2 SQIVND (reference sequence). Trimming took off 5 bases at V and 1 base at J, with 9 bases between the two ends. This CDR3 contains 15 residues. This CDR3 reads CASSWVGSGANVLTF. CDR3 nucleotides: TGTGCCAGTAGTTGGGTGGGGTCTGGGGCCAACGTCCTGACTTTC.

J is TRBJ2-1 and V is TRBV3-1; TRBD2 matches 13 bases. Trimming took 5 bases from V and 8 from J; bases not matched to a gene: 3. CDR1 and CDR2 from the germline V gene are LGHDT and YNNKEL (reference sequence). This CDR3 region has 14 residues. The CDR3 region has the DNA TGTGCCAGCAGCAACGGACTAGCGGGAGATGAGCAGTTCTTC. It translates to CASSNGLAGDEQFF.

The genes are TRBV7-7 and TRBJ2-3; D is ambiguous. The V end was cut by 0 bases, the J end by 4 bases, with 5 bases between. The germline V gene encodes CDR1 SSHAT and CDR2 FNYEAQ (reference sequence). The CDR3 spans 13 residues. The CDR3 region is CASSLAEADTQYF. CDR3 bases: TGTGCCAGCAGCTTAGCCGAAGCAGATACGCAGTATTTT.

The gene calls are TRBV12-3 or TRBV12-4 and TRBJ2-1; 9 bases are shared with TRBD2. CDR3 length equals 12 residues. The chain's CDR3 is CATSGTYNEQFF. CDR3 coding DNA: TGTGCGACTAGCGGTACCTACAATGAGCAGTTCTTC.

This chain joins TRBV7-9 and TRBJ1-3; TRBD1 matches at 7 bases. Germline V CDR1 and CDR2: SEHNR, FQNEAQ (reference sequence). The V segment lost 5 bases and the J segment 0 bases; nucleotides outside the gene matches: 4. The length of the CDR3 is 15 residues. DNA of the CDR3: TGTGCCAGCAGCCCGGACAGGAACTCTGGAAACACCATATATTTT. Residues: CASSPDRNSGNTIYF.